Below, 14 T cell receptor beta chains from the same sample are listed, as sequenced in a study of spatial heterogeneity in lung cancer. The time point is: blood at routine non-recurrence follow-up after resection. Without sorting, whole RNA was sequenced from tumor, nontumor lung or frozen PBMC. Each CDR3 protein gets one entry after TCRdb re-called the 5' RACE reads with MiXCR. Of some 110,000 distinct CDR3 sequences in the sample, roughly an eighth are singletons; the top ten hold approximately 17%. The sequenced sample was PBMCs, obtained at follow-up. All receptors derive from a male donor with early-stage non-small cell lung cancer.

The chain uses TRBV2 and TRBJ1-1; weak D call: TRBD1 (6 bases). Looked up from germline, CDR1 is SNHLY and CDR2 is FYNNEI. There are 12 residues in the CDR3. The V end lost 1 base, the J end lost 11 bases, and 11 bases lay between the germline ends. The CDR3 nucleotides read TGTGCCAGCAGTGAAGGGGGGGCCTCTGCTTTCTTT. Its protein product is CASSEGGASAFF.

This clonotype was found once. The V call is TRBV2, the J call TRBJ2-7, with 11 positions matching TRBD2. After removal of 4 bases from V and 0 bases from J, the junction contained 20 bases not matched to a gene. Germline CDR1 is SNHLY and CDR2 is FYNNEI. This CDR3 region has 21 residues. This CDR3 reads CASSGILKGTSGIRSSYEQYF. CDR3 in DNA: TGTGCCAGCAGTGGTATTCTAAAGGGGACTAGCGGTATTAGGAGCTCCTACGAGCAGTACTTC.

This clonotype was observed at least ten times. V usage is TRBV5-1 and J usage is TRBJ2-2, with D unclear. The CDR3 has 15 amino acids. V dropped 0 bases and J dropped 4 bases, with 10 bases sitting between them. CDR1 and CDR2 from the germline V gene are SGHRS and YFSETQ. The CDR3 DNA follows: TGCGCCAGCAGCTTGGCTCCTTTGGGCACCGGGGAGCTGTTTTTT. Residues: CASSLAPLGTGELFF.

This clonotype was detected only a few times. The V and J genes are TRBV6-2 or TRBV6-3 and TRBJ2-7; D gene ambiguous. The CDR3 sequence is 14 residues long. From germline, CDR1 is MNHEY and CDR2 SVGEGT. Trimming cost V 0 bases and J 4 bases, with 10 bases left between them. The CDR3 nucleotides are TGTGCCAGCAGTTACTCGAAGAGCAGATACGAGCAGTACTTC. Translation: CASSYSKSRYEQYF.

The V call is TRBV9, the J call TRBJ1-1; TRBD1 matches at 7 bases. CDR1 and CDR2 from the germline V gene are SGDLS and YYNGEE. J gave up 4 bases and V 0 bases, and 6 bases lay outside the gene matches. The CDR3 totals 15 residues. CDR3 in amino acids: CASSVEQGRSTEAFF. The DNA for the CDR3 is TGTGCCAGCAGCGTAGAACAGGGGAGGAGCACTGAAGCTTTCTTT.

There are many counts of this clonotype. The genes are TRBV29-1 and TRBJ2-1, with a weak D call TRBD1 (6 bases). Germline assignment: CDR1 SQVTM and CDR2 ANQGSEA. CDR3 length: 14 residues. Trimming stripped 4 bases from V and 0 bases from J, with 10 bases between. The CDR3 DNA sequence: TGCAGCGTTGGACAGGTCCTCTCCTACAATGAGCAGTTCTTC. It translates to CSVGQVLSYNEQFF.

This clonotype came up a few times. J is TRBJ2-1 and V is TRBV2; 7 positions match TRBD2. The germline V gene has CDR1 SNHLY and CDR2 FYNNEI. Trimming cost V 3 bases and J 3 bases; bases outside gene matches: 11. The CDR3 runs 17 residues. CDR3 bases: TGTGCCAGCAGTGATATGTGGGGGACTACTAGCTACAATGAGCAGTTCTTC. Translated: CASSDMWGTTSYNEQFF.

The chain has TRBV4-1 and TRBJ2-7; tentative D call: TRBD1 (6 bases). V was trimmed by 2 bases and J by 5 bases, leaving 16 bases between them. This CDR3 region has 15 residues. The V gene's germline CDR1 is MGHRA and CDR2 YSYEKL. CDR3 loop: CASSQNPSRGNEQYF. DNA of the CDR3: TGCGCCAGCAGCCAAAACCCTTCGAGGGGGAACGAGCAGTACTTC.

This clonotype was counted ten times or more. The rearrangement joins TRBV7-8 to TRBJ1-5; D is unresolved. With 0 bases removed from V and 9 bases from J, the gap between germline ends came to 15 bases. This CDR3 is 15 amino acids long. Per the germline V gene, CDR1 is SGHVS and CDR2 is FQNEAQ. The CDR3 sequence: CASSLARRWVGPQHF. CDR3 in DNA: TGTGCCAGCAGCTTAGCCCGACGGTGGGTCGGGCCCCAGCATTTT.

This chain links TRBV20-1 with TRBJ2-4; 11 bases are a match to TRBD2. This CDR3 is 17 amino acids long. The germline V gene encodes CDR1 DFQATT and CDR2 SNEGSKA (reference sequence). Trimming at V came to 5 bases and at J to 0 bases, leaving 9 bases not matched to a gene. The CDR3 DNA reads TGCAGTGCTCTACTAGCGGGGGTCGTTCTAGCCAAAAACATTCAGTACTTC. Translated, it gives CSALLAGVVLAKNIQYF.

The chain is built from TRBV6-1 and TRBJ1-5, with D uncertain. Between the trimmed V and J ends, which lost 1 base and 7 bases, there was a span of 14 bases. The CDR3 has 15 residues. Germline CDR1 and CDR2: MNHNS and SASEGT. CDR3 in DNA: TGTGCCAGCAGTGAAGAGGGCGGAGCGGCACAGCCCCAGCATTTT. Translation: CASSEEGGAAQPQHF.

This clonotype was seen at least ten times. J is TRBJ2-7 and V is TRBV3-1; TRBD2 is a possible D gene (6 bases). The germline CDR1 and CDR2 sequences are LGHDT and YNNKEL (reference sequence). This CDR3 comprises 17 residues. V was shortened by 4 bases and J by 3 bases, with 22 bases between the two germline ends. CDR3 in DNA: TGTGCCAGCAGCCCACGACCCGGGACTCCCCAGTACTACGAGCAGTACTTC. This codes for CASSPRPGTPQYYEQYF.

In this sample, this clonotype turned up a few times. The chain is built from TRBV4-1 and TRBJ2-7; 8 bases line up with TRBD2. This CDR3 region has 15 residues. V lost 4 bases and J lost 3; bases outside the gene matches: 8. From germline, CDR1 is MGHRA and CDR2 YSYEKL. The CDR3 bases are TGCGCCAGCAGCCCAGAGGCGGGGGGAAACTACGAGCAGTACTTC. It yields the protein CASSPEAGGNYEQYF.

This clonotype was detected a few times. This chain links TRBV9 with TRBJ2-5, with D possibly called TRBD1 or TRBD2 (5 bases each). The germline V and J ends were trimmed by 0 bases and 2 bases, with 8 bases remaining between them. The CDR3 spans 14 residues. The germline V gene encodes CDR1 SGDLS and CDR2 YYNGEE. DNA for the CDR3: TGTGCCAGCAGCGTAGCGTGGGGGCAAGAGACCCAGTACTTC. Its protein product is CASSVAWGQETQYF.